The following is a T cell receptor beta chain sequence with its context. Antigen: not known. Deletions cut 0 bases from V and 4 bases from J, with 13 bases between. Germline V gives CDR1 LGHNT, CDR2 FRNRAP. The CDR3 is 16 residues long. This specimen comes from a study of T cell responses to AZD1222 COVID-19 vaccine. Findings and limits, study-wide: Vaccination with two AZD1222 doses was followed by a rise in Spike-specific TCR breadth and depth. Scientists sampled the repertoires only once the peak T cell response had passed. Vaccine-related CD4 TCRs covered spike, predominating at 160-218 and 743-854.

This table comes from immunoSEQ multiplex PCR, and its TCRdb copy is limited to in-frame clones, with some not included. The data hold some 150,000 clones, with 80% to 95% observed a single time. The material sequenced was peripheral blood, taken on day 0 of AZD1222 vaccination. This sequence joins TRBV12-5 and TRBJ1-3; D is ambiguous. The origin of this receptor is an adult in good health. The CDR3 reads CASGLVRGASGNTIYF. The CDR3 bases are TGTGCTAGTGGTTTGGTACGCGGTGCATCCGGAAACACCATATATTTT. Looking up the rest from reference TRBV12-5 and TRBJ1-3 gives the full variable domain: DARVTQTPRHKVTEMGQEVTMRCQPILGHNTVFWYRQTMMQGLELLAYFRNRAPLDDSGMPKDRFSAEMPDATLATLKIQPSEPRDSAVYFCASGLVRGASGNTIYFGEGSWLTVV.